Listed here are 13 T cell receptor beta chains from one sample, sequenced in a study of radiation and T cells in renal cell carcinoma. Sequenced by immunoSEQ multiplex PCR; TCRdb stores in-frame clones only, minus some. This repertoire shows some 100,000 clones, roughly four fifths found once; its top ten account for approximately 6.4%. Time point given: baseline pretreatment blood. Treatment defined: 15 Gy SBRT to primary tumor, nephrectomy 4 weeks later. The material was blood, obtained from a patient whose treatment included radiotherapy and nephrectomy. Receptors were obtained from a man between 60 and 75 years old with renal cell carcinoma.

This clone has a handful of counts. The rearrangement joins TRBV28 to TRBJ1-1; 7 bases are shared with TRBD1. The CDR3 is 12 amino acids. V was clipped by 7 bases and J by 7 bases; unmatched bases: 6. In germline, CDR1 is MDHEN, CDR2 SYDVKM. CDR3 nucleotides: TGTGCCAGCATTAAACAGGGGATTGAAGCTTTCTTT. This encodes CASIKQGIEAFF. Looking up the rest from reference TRBV28 and TRBJ1-1 gives the full variable domain: DVKVTQSSRYLVKRTGEKVFLECVQDMDHENMFWYRQDPGLGLRLIYFSYDVKMKEKGDIPEGYSVSREKKERFSLILESASTNQTSMYLCASIKQGIEAFFGQGTRLTVV.

The chain combines TRBV15 with TRBJ1-4, with TRBD1 identical over 7 bases. The length of the CDR3 is 17 residues. Losses at the gene ends were 0 bases for V and 7 bases for J; bases not matched to a gene: 11. Germline loops: CDR1 LNHNV, CDR2 YYDKDF (reference sequence). The CDR3 protein is CATSRELRTGPFEKLFF. The DNA for the CDR3 is TGTGCCACCAGCAGAGAGCTCCGGACAGGACCCTTTGAAAAACTGTTTTTT.

This chain joins TRBV11-1 and TRBJ2-5, with D possibly being TRBD1 (6 bases). Trimming removed 5 bases from V and 3 bases from J, with 19 bases in between. The V gene's germline CDR1 is SGHAT and CDR2 FQDESV (reference sequence). This CDR3 spans 16 amino acids. Written as DNA, the CDR3 is TGTGCCAGCAGCGATCGACAGGCTGGGGCCAAAGAGACCCAGTACTTC. As protein: CASSDRQAGAKETQYF.

This clone has a single count. CDR3 in DNA: TGTGCCAGCAGATCCTACGGACAGCTACCTTCTACTAGCTCCTACGAGCAGTACTTC. Protein product: CASRSYGQLPSTSSYEQYF. The chain links TRBV28 to TRBJ2-7, with D possibly being TRBD1 (6 bases). Trimming left V 6 bases short and J 0 bases short, with 27 bases between. Germline CDR1 MDHEN, CDR2 SYDVKM. This CDR3 contains 19 residues.

V usage is TRBV27 and J usage is TRBJ2-7; no reliable D call. In germline, CDR1 is MNHEY, CDR2 SMNVEV (reference sequence). Trimming stripped 3 bases from V and 0 bases from J, with 9 bases between. The CDR3 runs to 14 residues. The CDR3 sequence is CASSFLTTSYEQYF. The CDR3 DNA sequence: TGTGCCAGCAGTTTCCTAACGACCTCCTACGAGCAGTACTTC.

The rearrangement joins TRBV5-6 to TRBJ2-3; 11 nucleotides align to TRBD1. This CDR3 region has 16 residues. Germline-derived CDR1 and CDR2 are SGHDT and YYEEEE. With V trimmed by 4 bases and J by 0 bases, 4 bases remained unmatched. The chain's CDR3 is CASSIGQGASTDTQYF. As DNA, the CDR3 is TGTGCCAGCAGCATAGGACAGGGGGCGAGCACAGATACGCAGTATTTT.

The DNA for the CDR3 is TGCAGCGTTGAAGGGGACAGGACAGCAAGAACCTACGAGCAGTACTTC. Translating gives CSVEGDRTARTYEQYF. V gene TRBV29-1 combines with J gene TRBJ2-7; the match to TRBD1 covers 8 bases. The CDR3 sequence is 16 residues long. Germline-derived CDR1 and CDR2 are SQVTM and ANQGSEA. Trimming at V came to 1 base and at J to 2 bases, leaving 10 bases not matched to a gene.

This clone appeared a few times. The chain links TRBV2 to TRBJ2-7; D is unclear. Germline V gene lookup returns CDR1 SNHLY and CDR2 FYNNEI. CDR3 length: 13 amino acids. The V end was cut by 3 bases, the J end by 6 bases, with 12 bases between. CDR3: CASSEANLGEQYF. The DNA of the CDR3 is TGTGCCAGCAGTGAGGCCAATTTGGGCGAGCAGTACTTC.

This chain links TRBV29-1 with TRBJ1-2; TRBD1 is a possible D gene (5 bases). Germline CDR1 and CDR2: SQVTM and ANQGSEA. The CDR3 extends over 10 amino acids. V lost 2 bases to trimming and J lost 8 bases, with 6 bases between them. The CDR3: CSVEQGGYTF. The CDR3 DNA follows: TGCAGCGTTGAACAGGGCGGCTACACCTTC.

The chain joins TRBV6-1 to TRBJ2-3; TRBD2 matches 8 bases. The CDR3 runs 16 residues. The V gene end was trimmed by 4 bases and the J gene end by 7 bases; junction bases not matched to a gene: 13. Germline CDR1 reads MNHNS; CDR2 reads SASEGT. The CDR3 loop is CASSGERAGVGNTQYF. The CDR3 coding sequence is TGTGCCAGCAGTGGGGAGCGAGCGGGAGTGGGAAATACGCAGTATTTT.

CDR3: CASSFQLLGANVLTF. As DNA, the CDR3 is TGTGCCAGCAGTTTCCAGCTCCTCGGGGCCAACGTCCTGACTTTC. J is TRBJ2-6 and V is TRBV6-5, with D unresolved. Deletions cut 4 bases from V and 4 bases from J, with 11 bases between. The CDR3 spans 15 residues. In germline, CDR1 is MNHEY, CDR2 SVGAGI.

The CDR3 here is CAISETSPGPGETQYF. The CDR3 region has the DNA TGTGCCATCAGTGAGACTTCACCGGGCCCGGGGGAGACCCAGTACTTC. The chain links TRBV10-3 to TRBJ2-5; a possible D gene is TRBD2 (5 bases). Trimming took 2 bases from V and 5 from J, leaving 18 bases between them. Germline V lookup: CDR1 ENHRY, CDR2 SYGVKD. CDR3 length: 16 residues.

The genes are TRBV5-4 and TRBJ2-3, with D possibly TRBD2 on 6 matching bases. Germline lookup yields CDR1 SGHNT and CDR2 YYREEE (reference sequence). Trimming pared 0 bases from V and 1 base from J, leaving 15 bases between. This CDR3 spans 17 amino acids. The CDR3 here is CASSLGRGGAGTDTQYF. Written as DNA, the CDR3 is TGTGCCAGCAGCTTGGGGCGGGGCGGTGCGGGCACAGATACGCAGTATTTT.